The 11 T cell receptor beta chains below come from one sample, sequenced in a study of a mutant IDH1 vaccine in newly diagnosed glioma. Method: immunoSEQ multiplex PCR; TCRdb's copy keeps in-frame clones and lacks some. The repertoire holds 25,000 to 35,000 clones, approximately 84% seen once, with 7% to 10% in the top ten. Time point described: week 23, last vaccination. The content of each vaccine dose was 300 ug of mutant IDH1 20-mer peptide, and topical imiquimod accompanied it. These TCRs are of unknown antigen specificity. The sequences come from PBMCs, collected from a glioma patient whose treatment included an IDH1 peptide vaccine. The source is a woman aged 18-35 years with glioma.

Only one count was recorded for this clone. The genes are TRBV19 and TRBJ1-4; TRBD1 might be the D (5 bases). V was shortened by 7 bases and J by 0 bases, with 12 bases between the two germline ends. This CDR3 spans 15 amino acids. From germline, CDR1 is LNHDA and CDR2 SQIVND (reference sequence). In DNA form, the CDR3 reads TGTGCCAGTAAGGCAGGGCTGTCAACTAATGAAAAACTGTTTTTT. This encodes CASKAGLSTNEKLFF.

This chain connects TRBV19 to TRBJ2-1; 7 nucleotides line up with TRBD2. The V gene's germline CDR1 is LNHDA and CDR2 SQIVND (reference sequence). The CDR3 length is 15 residues. Trimming at V came to 4 bases and at J to 0 bases, leaving 3 bases not matched to a gene. CDR3 in DNA: TGTGCCAGTAGTAGGGGGGGGACCTCCTACAATGAGCAGTTCTTC. It yields the protein CASSRGGTSYNEQFF. The whole variable domain, filled in from reference TRBV19 and TRBJ2-1, reads DGGITQSPKYLFRKEGQNVTLSCEQNLNHDAMYWYRQDPGQGLRLIYYSQIVNDFQKGDIAEGYSVSREKKESFPLTVTSAQKNPTAFYLCASSRGGTSYNEQFFGPGTRLTVL.

The V call is TRBV6-5, the J call TRBJ1-2; D is perhaps TRBD1 (5 bases). Germline CDR1 is MNHEY and CDR2 is SVGAGI. This CDR3 comprises 15 residues. Trimming took off 0 bases at V and 8 bases at J, with 16 bases between the two ends. The CDR3 region is CASSYSQGSNLGYTF. The CDR3, as DNA: TGTGCCAGCAGTTACTCTCAGGGTTCCAACCTAGGCTACACCTTC.

This chain connects TRBV30 to TRBJ2-5; D gene ambiguous. Germline loops: CDR1 GTSNPN, CDR2 SVGIG (reference sequence). The CDR3 loop spans 11 amino acids. The ends were cut back, 0 bases at V and 5 bases at J, with 4 bases in the middle. The CDR3 region has the DNA TGTGCCTGGAGTGTAATGGAGACCCAGTACTTC. It encodes CAWSVMETQYF.

The chain couples TRBV2 to TRBJ1-5, with TRBD1 identical over 11 bases. CDR1 and CDR2 (germline): SNHLY, FYNNEI. Unmatched junction bases numbered 10, after V lost 5 bases and J lost 4 bases. This CDR3 has 17 amino acids. This CDR3 is CASSLTLRDRGNQPQHF. The DNA of the CDR3 is TGTGCCAGCAGTCTAACCCTCCGGGACAGGGGGAATCAGCCCCAGCATTTT.

The chain is built from TRBV6-1 and TRBJ1-4; 7 bases align to TRBD1. The CDR3 is made up of 15 amino acids. CDR1 and CDR2 (germline): MNHNS, SASEGT. Trimming at V came to 2 bases and at J to 8 bases, leaving 8 bases not matched to a gene. CDR3 sequence: CASSEHGHRGEKLFF. The CDR3 coding sequence is TGTGCCAGCAGTGAACATGGACACAGGGGCGAAAAACTGTTTTTT.

This clone was seen just once. The chain uses TRBV6-6 and TRBJ2-7, with 10 bases identical to TRBD1. The CDR3 loop spans 15 amino acids. Germline loops: CDR1 MNHNY, CDR2 SVGAGI (reference sequence). Trimming at V came to 6 bases and at J to 4 bases, leaving 9 bases not matched to a gene. CDR3 sequence: CASSKRGQGDYEQYF. CDR3 nucleotide sequence: TGTGCCAGCAGCAAACGAGGACAGGGGGATTACGAGCAGTACTTC.

J is TRBJ1-1 and V is TRBV9, with 10 bases fitting TRBD1. Looked up from germline, CDR1 is SGDLS and CDR2 is YYNGEE. V trimming: 2 bases; J trimming: 10 bases; junction bases outside the gene matches: 8. The CDR3 extends over 14 amino acids. The CDR3 protein is CASSVKTGGPRAFF. In DNA form, the CDR3 reads TGTGCCAGCAGCGTGAAGACAGGGGGCCCACGAGCTTTCTTT.

The gene calls are TRBV7-9 and TRBJ2-1; D is uncertain. The CDR3 is made up of 16 amino acids. The V gene's germline CDR1 is SEHNR and CDR2 FQNEAQ (reference sequence). V was cut by 1 base and J by 4 bases, with 14 bases left in between. CDR3: CASSLEASMKYNEQFF. CDR3 DNA: TGTGCCAGCAGCTTAGAGGCCTCTATGAAATACAATGAGCAGTTCTTC.

J is TRBJ2-1 and V is TRBV14; TRBD2 matches at 10 bases. CDR3 length: 15 residues. Germline trimming cut 4 bases from V and 4 bases from J; bases unmatched to any gene: 4. In germline, CDR1 is SGHDN, CDR2 FVKESK. CDR3 protein: CASSLLAGGYNEQFF. DNA for the CDR3: TGTGCCAGCAGCCTCTTAGCGGGGGGATACAATGAGCAGTTCTTC.

This sequence joins TRBV4-1 and TRBJ2-5; a weak D match, TRBD2 (7 bases). This CDR3 contains 16 residues. V lost 4 bases, J lost 1 base, and 16 bases lay in between. Germline CDR1 is MGHRA and CDR2 is YSYEKL. The CDR3 coding sequence is TGCGCCAGCAGCCCCGATGAGGGGGGGCTCCAAGAGACCCAGTACTTC. Amino acid sequence: CASSPDEGGLQETQYF.